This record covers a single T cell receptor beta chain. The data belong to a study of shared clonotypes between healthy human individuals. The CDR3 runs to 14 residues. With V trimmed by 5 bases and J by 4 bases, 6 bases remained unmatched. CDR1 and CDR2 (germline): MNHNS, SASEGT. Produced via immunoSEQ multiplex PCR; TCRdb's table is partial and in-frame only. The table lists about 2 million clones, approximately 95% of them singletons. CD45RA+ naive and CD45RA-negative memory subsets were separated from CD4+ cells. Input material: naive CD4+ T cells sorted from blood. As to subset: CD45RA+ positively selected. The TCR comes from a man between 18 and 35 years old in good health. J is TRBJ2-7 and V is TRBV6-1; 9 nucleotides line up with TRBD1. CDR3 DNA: TGTGCCAGCAGTACAGGGGGCGTCGGGTACGAGCAGTACTTC. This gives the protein CASSTGGVGYEQYF.